This paragraph covers one T cell receptor beta chain sequence. This receptor's antigen is unknown. No base quality values were provided; no much bigger clone lies one nucleotide off. TCRbeta-specific cDNA was reverse-transcribed from 500 ng total RNA using a constant-region primer and ProtoScript II reverse transcriptase. Three nested multiplex PCR rounds, following a slightly modified ARM-PCR procedure, were used to build the TCRbeta libraries. The first two PCR rounds used multiplex TRBV1-TRBV30 forward primers with a Cbeta reverse primer, each for 10 cycles. Sample barcodes and Illumina adapters were added in a final 25-cycle PCR using Deep VentR polymerase. Before sequencing, amplicons of 200-500 bp were purified from gel using a QIAquick gel extraction kit. The TCRbeta amplicons were sequenced with 250-bp paired-end reads on an Illumina HiSeq 2500. The authors processed their data as follows. Trimmomatic v0.33 was used to quality-trim the reads, and FLASH v1.2.11 was used to merge paired reads so that full CDR3 sequences could be recovered. V, D and J germline segments were assigned to the rearranged TCRbeta sequences by MiGEC v1.2.1b. VDJtools v1.0.0 computed clonotype statistics and Shannon-Wiener diversity indices. To cut down on sampling bias, every analysis after diversity analysis relied on just the 250 most abundant clonotypes from each sample. Clones were called with MiXCR by TCRdb after fastp trimmed the public reads at Q25, and only in-frame beta chains were retained. Entries are consolidated by CDR3 protein sequence, retaining the most common genes and DNA. The V and J calls and clone size are TCRdb's, not the authors'. In this sample the table shows fewer than 85,000 distinct CDR3 sequences, roughly 69% of which occur a single time. The top ten clonotypes cover about 26% of the sample.

The data were obtained in a study of tumor-infiltrating lymphocytes in primary liver carcinoma (dated by TCRdb to about 2017). With respect to the entire study: Of the five patients (three men and two women, aged 30 to 69 years), four had hepatocellular carcinoma and one had combined HCC and intrahepatic cholangiocarcinoma. A total of some 35 specimens from 5 patients underwent TCRbeta repertoire sequencing, comprising about 25 tumor regions, 5 adjacent noncancerous liver tissues and 5 peripheral blood samples. Samples yielded roughly 3.5 to 7.5 million productive TCRbeta reads; read depth did not differ significantly between tissue types. Repertoires from technical replicates were highly reproducible, with mean shared-clone rates roughly 0.87 and correlation coefficients above 0.95. Across five regions of each liver tumor, along with adjacent normal tissue and blood, the study brought together TCRbeta repertoire sequencing, expression microarrays and whole-exome sequencing. The five patients had tumors staged T1-T3 N0M0, with maximum diameters ranging from about 4 to 10 cm.

Total RNA and DNA were co-extracted without cell sorting from around 20-30 mg of bulk tissue using the AllPrep DNA/RNA mini kit. Between late 2015 and March 2016, roughly five patients in China with histopathologically diagnosed primary liver carcinoma had surgical resection. Patients had chronic HBV infection and were treatment-naive at sampling. Each fresh piece of tumor and adjacent tissue was cut in two, with one half stored in RNAlater at -80 degrees C and the other half sent for histology. The research as a whole found: Bulk unsorted samples precluded comparing CD4+ and CD8+ T cell repertoires. The study included only four to six patients, and the authors note findings should be validated in a larger study. Because sequencing covered only the TCR beta chain and unpaired alpha chains were not captured, true repertoire diversity is likely underestimated. The top 250 clones accounted for a significantly greater share of the repertoire in tumors than in blood (p = 0.039). Pairs of tumor regions showed greater repertoire overlap (mean approximately 35%) than tumor-adjacent pairs (17%) or tumor-blood pairs (about 15%), which is consistent with antigen-driven expansion.

Reading from cysteine to phenylalanine, the CDR3 counts 16 amino acids. This entry keeps only the CDR3 DNA: 48 bases, framed from base 1. V and J lose 5 bases and 3 bases, and a span of 18 bases separates them. CDR1 SGHKS and CDR2 YYEKEE were looked up in the germline V gene (reference sequence). The sequenced sample consisted of tumor-adjacent normal liver tissue. The source is a man aged 40-50 years with primary liver carcinoma and hepatitis B virus infection. The chain joins TRBV5-5 to TRBJ2-1; perhaps TRBD2 is the D gene, with 5 bases matching. The DNA is TGTGCCAGCAGACCACGGACGGCCGGGAACTACAATGAGCAGTTCTTC. It codes for CASRPRTAGNYNEQFF.